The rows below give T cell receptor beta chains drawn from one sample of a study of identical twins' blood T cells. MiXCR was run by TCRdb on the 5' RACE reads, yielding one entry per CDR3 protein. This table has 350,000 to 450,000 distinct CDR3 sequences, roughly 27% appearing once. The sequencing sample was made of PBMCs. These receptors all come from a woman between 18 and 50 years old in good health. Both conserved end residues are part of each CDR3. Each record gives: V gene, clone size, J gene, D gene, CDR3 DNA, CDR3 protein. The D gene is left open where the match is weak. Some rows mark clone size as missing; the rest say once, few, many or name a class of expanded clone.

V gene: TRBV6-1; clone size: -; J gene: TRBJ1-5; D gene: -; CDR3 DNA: TGTGCCAGCAGCGACCAGTTGACCCAGCATTTT; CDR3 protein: CASSDQLTQHF
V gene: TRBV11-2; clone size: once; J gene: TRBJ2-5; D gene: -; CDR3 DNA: TGTGCCAGCAGCGAAGGGTGGGGGAGGGAGACCCAGTACTTC; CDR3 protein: CASSEGWGRETQYF
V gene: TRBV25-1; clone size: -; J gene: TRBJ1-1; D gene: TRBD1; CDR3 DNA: TGTGCCAGCCAGACAGGGGTTACTGAAGCTTTCTTT; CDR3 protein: CASQTGVTEAFF
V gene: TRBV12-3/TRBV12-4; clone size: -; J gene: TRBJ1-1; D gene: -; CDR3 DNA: TGTGCCAGCAGTCCCGGGGGGAGGAGACTCACTGAAGCTTTCTTT; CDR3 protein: CASSPGGRRLTEAFF
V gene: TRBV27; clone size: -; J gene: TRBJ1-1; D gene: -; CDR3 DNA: TGTGCCAGCAGTTTAGGGCTTCGGAACACTGAAGCTTTCTTT; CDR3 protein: CASSLGLRNTEAFF
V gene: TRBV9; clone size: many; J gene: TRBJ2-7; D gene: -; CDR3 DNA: TGTGCCAGCAGCGTAGAAGGCAACCCTAAGTACGAGCAGTACTTC; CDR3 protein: CASSVEGNPKYEQYF
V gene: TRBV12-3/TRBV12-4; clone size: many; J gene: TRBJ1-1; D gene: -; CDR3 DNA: TGTGCCAGCAGTTCGGTCGACAGAGAAGCTTTCTTT; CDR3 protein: CASSSVDREAFF
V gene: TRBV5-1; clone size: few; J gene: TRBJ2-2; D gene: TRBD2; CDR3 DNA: TGCGCCAGCAGCTTCGGGACTAGTCTCCCTAACGGGGAGCTGTTTTTT; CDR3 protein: CASSFGTSLPNGELFF
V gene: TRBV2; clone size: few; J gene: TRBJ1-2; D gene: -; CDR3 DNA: TGTGCCAGCAGGGATCGGACAGTCAGTTCCCATCTATATGGCTACACCTTC; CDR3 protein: CASRDRTVSSHLYGYTF
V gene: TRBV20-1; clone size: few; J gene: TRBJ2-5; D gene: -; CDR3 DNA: TGCAGTGCTAGATTGGGGCTTACACAAGAGACCCAGTACTTC; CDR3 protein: CSARLGLTQETQYF
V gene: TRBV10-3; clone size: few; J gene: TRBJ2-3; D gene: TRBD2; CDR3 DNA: TGTGCCATCAGTGAGTCGTCGCGGGAGGGCCAGAATACGCAGTATTTT; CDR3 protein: CAISESSREGQNTQYF
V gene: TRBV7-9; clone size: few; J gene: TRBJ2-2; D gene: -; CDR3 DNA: TGTGCCAAACAGCTCGGGGAGACGGCGAACACCGGGGAGCTGTTTTTT; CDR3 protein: CAKQLGETANTGELFF
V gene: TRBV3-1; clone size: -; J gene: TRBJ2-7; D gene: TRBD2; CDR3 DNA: TGTGCCAGCTCCGGGACTAGCGCCACCTACGAGCAGTACTTC; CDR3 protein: CASSGTSATYEQYF
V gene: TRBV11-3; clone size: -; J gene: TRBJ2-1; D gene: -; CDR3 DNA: TGTGCCAGCAGCCCGCGATGGACCGGGTACAATGAGCAGTTCTTC; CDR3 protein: CASSPRWTGYNEQFF
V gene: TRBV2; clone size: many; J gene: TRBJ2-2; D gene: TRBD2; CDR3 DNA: TGTGCCAGCAGTTATCTAGCGGCGAACACCGGGGAGCTGTTTTTT; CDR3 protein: CASSYLAANTGELFF
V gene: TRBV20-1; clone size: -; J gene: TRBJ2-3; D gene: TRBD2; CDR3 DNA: TGCAGTGCTAGGGAATCGCTAGCGGGACCCACAGATACGCAGTATTTT; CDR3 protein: CSARESLAGPTDTQYF
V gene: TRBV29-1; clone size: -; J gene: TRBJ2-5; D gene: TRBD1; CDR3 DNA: TGCAGCGTTGTGGGACAGTCTGAGACCCAGTACTTC; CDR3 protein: CSVVGQSETQYF
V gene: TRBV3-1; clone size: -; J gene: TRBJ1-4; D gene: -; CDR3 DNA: TGTGCCAGCAGCCAAGACCGGCGGCTTACTGAAAAACTGTTTTTT; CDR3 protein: CASSQDRRLTEKLFF
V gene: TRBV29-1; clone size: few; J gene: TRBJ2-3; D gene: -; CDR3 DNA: TGCAGCGTTGAAGGTCAGGCGGCTAGCACAGATACGCAGTATTTT; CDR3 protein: CSVEGQAASTDTQYF
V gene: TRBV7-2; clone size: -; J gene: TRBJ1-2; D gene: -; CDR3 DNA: TGTGCCAGCAGCTTAAGCCGGCGTCACTACACCTTC; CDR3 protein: CASSLSRRHYTF
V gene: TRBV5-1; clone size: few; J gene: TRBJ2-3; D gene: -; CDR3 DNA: TGCGCCAGCAGCTTTCCGGCACTTACAGATACGCAGTATTTT; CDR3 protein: CASSFPALTDTQYF
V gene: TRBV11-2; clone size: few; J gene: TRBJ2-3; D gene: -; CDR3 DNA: TGTGCCAGCGCCGGCAGGGATCCTCGGGGCACAGATACGCAGTATTTT; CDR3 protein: CASAGRDPRGTDTQYF
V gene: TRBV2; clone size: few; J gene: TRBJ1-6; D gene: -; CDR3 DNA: TGTGCCAGCAGCCGGGACTATAATAATTCACCCCTCCACTTT; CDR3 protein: CASSRDYNNSPLHF
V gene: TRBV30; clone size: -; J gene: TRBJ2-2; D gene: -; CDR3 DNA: TGTGCCTGGAGTTTAACTAGAACCGGGGAGCTGTTTTTT; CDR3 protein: CAWSLTRTGELFF
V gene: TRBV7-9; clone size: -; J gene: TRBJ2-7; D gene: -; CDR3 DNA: TGTGCCAGCAGTAGCGAAATACGACCTCGTAACTACGAGCAGTACTTC; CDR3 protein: CASSSEIRPRNYEQYF